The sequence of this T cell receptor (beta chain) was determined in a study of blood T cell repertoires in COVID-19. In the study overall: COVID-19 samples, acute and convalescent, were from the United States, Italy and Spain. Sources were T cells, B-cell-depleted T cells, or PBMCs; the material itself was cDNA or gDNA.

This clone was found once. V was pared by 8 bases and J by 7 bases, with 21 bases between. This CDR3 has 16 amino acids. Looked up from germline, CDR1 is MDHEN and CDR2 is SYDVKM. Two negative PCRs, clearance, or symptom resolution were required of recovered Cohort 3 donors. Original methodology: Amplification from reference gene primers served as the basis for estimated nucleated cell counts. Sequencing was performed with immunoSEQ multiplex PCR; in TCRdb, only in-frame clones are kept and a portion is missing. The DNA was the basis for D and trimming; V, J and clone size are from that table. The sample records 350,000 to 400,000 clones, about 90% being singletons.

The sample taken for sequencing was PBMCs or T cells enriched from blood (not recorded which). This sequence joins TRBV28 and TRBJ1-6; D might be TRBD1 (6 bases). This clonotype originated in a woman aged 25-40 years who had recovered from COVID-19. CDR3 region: CASSSPITGLNSPLHF. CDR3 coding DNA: TGTGCCAGCTCCTCACCGATTACAGGGTTGAATTCACCCCTCCACTTT.